This T cell receptor beta chain was recovered during a study of persistence of HIV-infected CD4 T cells. With respect to this clone: Antigen unknown.

Cells were stimulated with overlapping HIV-1 Gag 15-mer peptides. Memory cells lacking CD40L and CD69 with high CD45RO were sorted. Anti-CD28/CD49d costimulation, CD40-blocking antibody and enfuvirtide were given to CD8-depleted PBMCs for about 18 hours. This CDR3 contains 14 residues. V shed 4 bases and J shed 8 bases, with 13 bases lying between them. CDR1 and CDR2 from the germline V gene are SGDLS and YYNGEE. This was the immunoSEQ version 4 assay in survey mode. Method: immunoSEQ multiplex PCR; TCRdb's copy keeps in-frame clones and lacks some. Of around 35,000 clones listed, roughly four fifths are singletons. Study observations and caveats: TCR oligoclonality correlated with proviral oligoclonality in the same sorted populations. TCRbeta richness was lower in CMV- and Gag-responding cells than in anti-CD3/anti-CD28-responding cells. The rare CMV-responding cells with HIV-1 proviruses were not separately TCR-sequenced.

The source of this sequence is an adult with HIV. The donor label of this sample is uncertain. The specimen was cultured CD4+ T cells from PBMCs, collected from a patient who received antiretroviral therapy. The chain carries TRBV9 and TRBJ1-6; tentative D call: TRBD1 (5 bases). CDR3 sequence: CASSPQAADSPLHF. The CDR3 region has the DNA TGTGCCAGCAGCCCACAGGCGGCGGATTCACCCCTCCACTTT.